This record looks at one TCR beta chain sequence and its context. No antigen is known for it. A read error may explain this, as a much larger clone is one base away. The CDR3 end shows no conserved phenylalanine or tryptophan, and so a read error is likely. Germline V lookup: CDR1 SGHTA, CDR2 FQGTGA. Trimming stripped 4 bases from V and 0 bases from J, with 13 bases between. The CDR3 runs 15 residues. Each CDR3 protein is one row after TCRdb ran MiXCR on the reads. The sample has around 440,000 distinct CDR3 sequences, 11% seen once. The data are from a study of T cell repertoires in cytomegalovirus infection. In the study overall: Matching HLA type and CMV infection were both indicated by public TCR beta signatures.

General observations from the study: The ex vivo response showed dominance by HLA-C-restricted CMV-specific TCR beta clonotypes. Pooled public TCR beta family frequency picked out CMV carriers with the relevant HLA.

The chain joins TRBV7-3 to TRBJ2-7, with unresolved D. The sequence derives from a human donor in good health (CMV status not recorded). Some clones in this sample may be carry-over from other donors' samples. The sample taken for sequencing was PBMCs. CDR3 in amino acids: CASSSRMRSSYEQYL. The CDR3 nucleotides read TGTGCCAGCAGCTCCAGGATGAGGAGCTCCTACGAGCAGTACCTC.